This T cell receptor (beta chain) is from a study of T cells in tuberculosis. Generated by immunoSEQ multiplex PCR, the TCRdb table keeps only in-frame clones and is missing some. The sample holds about 36,000 clones; 93% are singletons and the top ten take 6% to 7.5%. Germline loops: CDR1 SNHLY, CDR2 FYNNEI. This CDR3 is built from 14 residues. J was trimmed by 1 base and V by 4 bases; bases with no gene match: 0. Sequenced input: PBMCs. This chain links TRBV2 with TRBJ2-5, with 10 bases fitting TRBD1. The clonotype originates from a donor aged 5-35 years with latent tuberculosis or without tuberculosis infection. CDR3 loop: CASSGTGGQETQYF. DNA of the CDR3: TGTGCCAGCAGTGGGACAGGGGGCCAAGAGACCCAGTACTTC.